These 31 T cell receptor beta chains were all obtained from the same sample, sequenced in a study of T cells in Graves' hyperthyroidism and ophthalmopathy. TCR beta CDR3 regions were amplified from RNA transcripts. TCR CDR3 regions were first amplified by RT-PCR with HTBI primers. TCRdb re-called the multiplex PCR reads with MiXCR, one entry per CDR3 protein. The sample includes about 400,000 distinct CDR3 sequences, 14% to 15% seen only once; the top ten take approximately 32%. The sequenced material came from blood. These receptors were collected from a woman in her 30s with Graves' hyperthyroidism.

There are a few counts of this clonotype. A read error may be the cause here, since a much bigger clone is one base away. The chain couples TRBV11-1 to TRBJ2-3; unclear D gene. Germline CDR1 and CDR2: SGHAT and FQDESV (reference sequence). CDR3 length: 15 amino acids. CDR3 nucleotides: TGTGCCAGCGCTCAGACCGGGCTACCCACAGATACGCGGTATTTT. Encoded protein: CASAQTGLPTDTRYF.

Comment on this clonotype: With a much larger clone just one base away, this may be a read error. The chain couples TRBV7-2 to TRBJ1-2; TRBD1 matches at 9 bases. Germline lookup yields CDR1 SGHTA and CDR2 FQGNSA. The trim removed 1 base at V and 4 bases at J, leaving 4 bases unmatched. The CDR3 contains 15 residues. CDR3 in DNA: TGTGCCAGCAGCTTAGGGACAGGGGCACGCTATGGCTACACCTTC. Its translation is CASSLGTGARYGYTF. The complete variable domain, with remaining parts taken from reference TRBV7-2 and TRBJ1-2, reads GAGVSQSPSNKVTEKGKDVELRCDPISGHTALYWYRQSLGQGLEFLIYFQGNSAPDKSGLPSDRFSAERTGGSVSTLTIQRTQQEDSAVYLCASSLGTGARYGYTFGSGTRLTVV.

This clonotype was observed at least ten times. This chain links TRBV20-1 with TRBJ2-3, with a possible D match to TRBD2 (5 bases). Germline V gene lookup returns CDR1 DFQATT and CDR2 SNEGSKA (reference sequence). This CDR3 is 15 amino acids long. Trimming shortened V by 2 bases and J by 1 base, and 13 bases separated the two germline ends. Here the CDR3 reads CSARLRVVGTDTQYF. CDR3 in DNA: TGCAGTGCTAGACTGCGGGTTGTGGGCACAGATACGCAGTATTTT.

This clonotype was seen once. DNA for the CDR3: TGTGCCAGCAGCTTAGACGGGAGTCAAAACAATGAGCAGTTCTTC. Amino acids: CASSLDGSQNNEQFF. This sequence joins TRBV11-3 and TRBJ2-1, with a tentative D call TRBD2 (6 bases). Germline V lookup: CDR1 SGHNT, CDR2 YENEEA. With 0 bases removed from V and 5 bases from J, the gap between germline ends came to 11 bases. This CDR3 contains 15 residues. Looking up the rest from reference TRBV11-3 and TRBJ2-1 gives the full variable domain: EAGVVQSPRYKIIEKKQPVAFWCNPISGHNTLYWYLQNLGQGPELLIRYENEEAVDDSQLPKDRFSAERLKGVDSTLKIQPAELGDSAVYLCASSLDGSQNNEQFFGPGTRLTVL.

This clonotype was observed a few times. This could be a read error, since a much larger clone is one nucleotide away. The chain recombines TRBV3-1 with TRBJ2-3; the D is unclear. The CDR3 runs to 11 residues. V lost 3 bases and J lost 4, with 2 bases in between. Germline V CDR1 and CDR2: LGHDT, YNNKEL (reference sequence). The CDR3 DNA is TGTGCCAGCAGCCACGCAGATACGCAGTATTTT. It encodes CASSHADTQYF.

This clonotype was seen ten or more times. J is TRBJ2-3 and V is TRBV3-1; 7 nucleotides align to TRBD1. The junction had 12 bases not matched to a gene; V was cut back by 0 bases and J by 6 bases. Germline loops: CDR1 LGHDT, CDR2 YNNKEL (reference sequence). The CDR3 is made up of 17 amino acids. The CDR3 DNA follows: TGTGCCAGCAGCCAAGAGATTAAAGGGGGCACGCCGGATACGCAGTATTTT. As protein: CASSQEIKGGTPDTQYF.

This clonotype was picked up many times. The chain joins TRBV18 to TRBJ2-2; TRBD1 is a possible D gene (5 bases). Trimming left V 0 bases short and J 4 bases short, with 12 bases between. The CDR3 runs 16 residues. Per the germline V gene, CDR1 is KGHSH and CDR2 is LQKENI. The CDR3, as DNA: TGTGCCAGCTCACCACCAGGGCAGGGTGGCACCGGGGAGCTGTTTTTT. It encodes CASSPPGQGGTGELFF. Complete variable domain (other parts from reference TRBV18 and TRBJ2-2): NAGVMQNPRHLVRRRGQEARLRCSPMKGHSHVYWYRQLPEEGLKFMVYLQKENIIDESGMPKERFSAEFPKEGPSILRIQQVVRGDSAAYFCASSPPGQGGTGELFFGEGSRLTVL.

The chain couples TRBV5-1 to TRBJ2-2, with 7 bases matching TRBD1. Germline V gene lookup returns CDR1 SGHRS and CDR2 YFSETQ. The ends lost 1 base at V and 5 bases at J; junction bases unmatched: 2. CDR3 length: 14 residues. CDR3 in DNA: TGCGCCAGCAGCTTGACAGGGGAGACCGGGGAGCTGTTTTTT. It encodes CASSLTGETGELFF.

The sample holds many counts of this clonotype. This sequence joins TRBV28 and TRBJ2-1, with D uncertain. CDR1 is MDHEN and CDR2 is SYDVKM in the germline V gene. This CDR3 is 11 amino acids long. V lost 2 bases, J lost 9 bases, and 5 bases lay in between. CDR3 region: CASSLAIEQFF. CDR3 coding DNA: TGTGCCAGCAGTTTAGCGATTGAGCAGTTCTTC.

This clonotype was found a few times. The chain uses TRBV5-6 and TRBJ2-3; 7 bases agree with TRBD2. Trimming cost V 5 bases and J 4 bases; bases outside gene matches: 4. CDR1 and CDR2 from the germline V gene are SGHDT and YYEEEE. This CDR3 has 13 amino acids. DNA of the CDR3: TGTGCCAGCAGTGCGGGAGCAGCAGATACGCAGTATTTT. Encoded protein: CASSAGAADTQYF.

This clonotype was seen more than once but under ten times. The chain joins TRBV5-6 to TRBJ1-1; D not resolved. With 3 bases removed from V and 5 bases from J, the gap between germline ends came to 11 bases. This CDR3 is 13 amino acids long. Germline CDR1 reads SGHDT; CDR2 reads YYEEEE. In DNA, the CDR3 is TGTGCCAGCAGCTCTGGGTACGGAACTGAAGCTTTCTTT. As protein: CASSSGYGTEAFF.

This clonotype was counted at least ten times. The chain links TRBV12-3 or TRBV12-4 to TRBJ1-1, with D uncertain. The length of the CDR3 is 13 residues. The V gene lost 7 bases and the J gene lost 8 bases, with 17 bases spanning the gap. CDR3 in amino acids: CASTDTRGSEAFF. Here the CDR3 DNA reads TGTGCCAGCACCGACACCCGGGGTTCCGAAGCTTTCTTT.

This clonotype was observed many times. The chain uses TRBV20-1 and TRBJ2-3, with 8 positions matching TRBD2. Trimming at V came to 2 bases and at J to 3 bases, leaving 7 bases not matched to a gene. Germline CDR1 DFQATT, CDR2 SNEGSKA (reference sequence). CDR3 length: 15 residues. The CDR3 loop is CSARPFGLATDTQYF. In DNA, the CDR3 is TGCAGTGCTAGACCATTTGGACTAGCAACAGATACGCAGTATTTT.

Ten or more counts support this clonotype. J is TRBJ2-7 and V is TRBV10-3; TRBD1 matches 8 bases. Germline V lookup: CDR1 ENHRY, CDR2 SYGVKD. The CDR3 length is 15 residues. V lost 7 bases to trimming and J lost 2 bases; unmatched junction nucleotides: 10. The CDR3 loop reads CAITPDREFAYEQYF. Written as DNA, the CDR3 is TGTGCCATCACACCGGACAGGGAATTTGCCTACGAGCAGTACTTC.

The gene calls are TRBV25-1 and TRBJ1-1; no clear D gene. V lost 8 bases to trimming and J lost 6 bases, with 19 bases between them. The CDR3 is 14 residues long. The V gene's germline CDR1 is MGHDK and CDR2 SYGVNS. The chain's CDR3 is CASVDPRPMPEAFF. CDR3 in DNA: TGTGCCAGCGTAGACCCCAGGCCCATGCCTGAAGCTTTCTTT.

This clonotype was seen a few times. The chain recombines TRBV6-6 with TRBJ1-2; TRBD1 matches 7 bases. CDR1 and CDR2 from the germline V gene are MNHNY and SVGAGI (reference sequence). There are 17 residues in the CDR3. J was trimmed by 8 bases and V by 0 bases; bases with no gene match: 15. The CDR3 DNA sequence: TGTGCCAGCAGTTACTCATACCCGGGACAGTCCCGCGGGGGCTACACCTTC. Its protein product is CASSYSYPGQSRGGYTF.

This clonotype was counted at least ten times. This rearrangement joins TRBV3-1 to TRBJ2-7; 8 bases are shared with TRBD1. After removal of 7 bases from V and 0 bases from J, the junction contained 5 bases not matched to a gene. This CDR3 comprises 14 residues. The germline gives CDR1 LGHDT, CDR2 YNNKEL (reference sequence). CDR3 protein: CASTQGQASYEQYF. The CDR3 DNA sequence: TGTGCCAGCACCCAGGGACAGGCCTCCTACGAGCAGTACTTC.

This clonotype came up many times. The chain links TRBV20-1 to TRBJ2-4, with TRBD2 matching over 10 bases. V lost 6 bases and J lost 0; bases outside the gene matches: 11. The CDR3 is made up of 17 amino acids. CDR1 DFQATT and CDR2 SNEGSKA come from the germline V gene (reference sequence). The CDR3, as DNA: TGCAGTGCCCTAGATTACTTAGCGGGAGGAGCCAAAAACATTCAGTACTTC. As protein: CSALDYLAGGAKNIQYF.

V is TRBV7-2 and J is TRBJ1-2; D unclear. The germline gives CDR1 SGHTA, CDR2 FQGNSA. The CDR3 sequence is 12 residues long. V lost 2 bases to trimming and J lost 12 bases, with 13 bases between them. The CDR3 region has the DNA TGTGCCAGCAGCTTATTAAACGAGATAGACACCTTC. Encoded protein: CASSLLNEIDTF.

This clonotype has ten or more counts. The chain recombines TRBV10-1 with TRBJ1-1; D might be TRBD1 (6 bases). The V gene's germline CDR1 is WNHNN and CDR2 SYGVQD (reference sequence). V lost 0 bases and J lost 5, with 13 bases in between. CDR3 length: 15 amino acids. CDR3 sequence (DNA): TGCGCCAGCAGTGAGTCCACCGGGACAAGGACTGAAGCTTTCTTT. Translated: CASSESTGTRTEAFF.

This clonotype occurred a few times. This rearrangement joins TRBV19 to TRBJ2-7, with 7 bases matching TRBD1. Germline-derived CDR1 and CDR2 are LNHDA and SQIVND (reference sequence). This CDR3 spans 13 amino acids. J was trimmed by 6 bases and V by 6 bases; bases with no gene match: 8. The CDR3 loop is CASRQGTTGEQYF. CDR3 coding DNA: TGTGCCAGTAGACAGGGGACGACGGGCGAGCAGTACTTC.

About this clonotype: Given a much more abundant clone one base away, this may be a read error. V usage is TRBV28 and J usage is TRBJ2-5, with a tentative D call TRBD1 (6 bases). The J call may not be correct, given that the DNA end is closer to TRBJ2-1. The CDR3 runs to 14 residues. Germline CDR1 is MDHEN and CDR2 is SYDVKM. CDR3 nucleotide sequence: TGTGCCAGCAGGCCCCAGGGGCGACAAGAGACCCAGTTCTTC. Its protein is CASRPQGRQETQFF.

The CDR3 here is CASSPPSSGSDEQYF. The DNA of the CDR3 is TGTGCCAGCTCACCACCGAGTAGCGGGAGCGACGAGCAGTACTTC. The chain has TRBV18 and TRBJ2-7; 9 bases map to TRBD2. Trimming cost V 0 bases and J 5 bases; bases outside gene matches: 5. Germline lookup yields CDR1 KGHSH and CDR2 LQKENI. The CDR3 runs to 15 residues.

In this sample, this clonotype turned up many times. The rearrangement links TRBV27 to TRBJ1-5; 8 nucleotides agree with TRBD1. The CDR3 has 17 amino acids. Germline loops: CDR1 MNHEY, CDR2 SMNVEV (reference sequence). V shed 3 bases and J 0 bases; nucleotides not matched to a gene: 7. The CDR3 DNA reads TGTGCCAGCAGTTTCCTACAGGGGGTATATAGCAATCAGCCCCAGCATTTT. It encodes CASSFLQGVYSNQPQHF.

A remark on this clonotype: It may be a read error: a sequence one base away is much more abundant. The chain couples TRBV20-1 to TRBJ2-7, with 7 bases that match TRBD2. Per germline, CDR1 DFQATT and CDR2 SNEGSKA (reference sequence). CDR3 length: 13 amino acids. V lost 5 bases, J lost 8 bases, and 12 bases stayed unmatched. The CDR3 sequence: CSADGLEWRKQYF. As DNA, the CDR3 is TGCAGTGCTGATGGACTAGAATGGAGGAAGCAGTACTTC.

This clonotype was counted at least ten times. V is TRBV12-3 or TRBV12-4 and J is TRBJ1-1; no reliable D call. The CDR3 extends over 13 amino acids. The ends were cut back, 8 bases at V and 7 bases at J, with 17 bases in the middle. This chain's CDR3 is CASSLRRGIEAFF. The CDR3 region has the DNA TGTGCCAGCTCCCTCCGTAGAGGGATTGAAGCTTTCTTT.

This clonotype has more than one count but fewer than ten. This chain connects TRBV19 to TRBJ1-2; 7 nucleotides agree with TRBD1. With V trimmed by 5 bases and J by 4 bases, 4 bases remained unmatched. This CDR3 region has 13 residues. The germline V gene has CDR1 LNHDA and CDR2 SQIVND (reference sequence). The CDR3 region is CASSHRDSYGYTF. Written as DNA, the CDR3 is TGTGCCAGTAGTCACCGGGACAGCTATGGCTACACCTTC.

This clonotype was seen ten or more times. The V gene is TRBV5-1, the J gene TRBJ2-1, with 9 bases identical to TRBD2. The CDR3 contains 17 residues. V was clipped by 6 bases and J by 9 bases; unmatched bases: 19. Germline V gene lookup returns CDR1 SGHRS and CDR2 YFSETQ. This CDR3 is CASTSSALAGEGGEQFF. The CDR3 nucleotides are TGCGCCAGCACCTCTTCGGCACTAGCGGGCGAGGGTGGTGAGCAGTTCTTC.

This clonotype was detected ten times or more. The rearrangement links TRBV13 to TRBJ1-1; 7 nucleotides match TRBD1. Per germline, CDR1 PRHDT and CDR2 FYEKMQ (reference sequence). This CDR3 has 15 amino acids. Trimming at V came to 4 bases and at J to 1 base, leaving 6 bases not matched to a gene. CDR3 sequence (DNA): TGTGCCAGCAGCTACCGGGACAGACCGAACACTGAAGCTTTCTTT. As protein: CASSYRDRPNTEAFF.

Only a few counts were recorded for this clonotype. This chain connects TRBV5-6 to TRBJ1-5, with D unresolved. Germline values: CDR1 SGHDT, CDR2 YYEEEE. The CDR3 runs 15 residues. The germline V and J ends were trimmed by 5 bases and 0 bases, with 12 bases remaining between them. The CDR3: CASSHGPYSNQPQHF. As DNA, the CDR3 is TGTGCCAGCAGTCATGGACCGTATAGCAATCAGCCCCAGCATTTT.

This clonotype was observed many times. The V and J genes are TRBV2 and TRBJ1-5; D unclear. The V gene lost 7 bases and the J gene lost 7 bases, with 14 bases spanning the gap. Germline V lookup: CDR1 SNHLY, CDR2 FYNNEI. The CDR3 covers 13 residues. The CDR3 DNA follows: TGTGCCAGCACCCCAGTTCATATGCAGCCCCAGCATTTT. Protein: CASTPVHMQPQHF.